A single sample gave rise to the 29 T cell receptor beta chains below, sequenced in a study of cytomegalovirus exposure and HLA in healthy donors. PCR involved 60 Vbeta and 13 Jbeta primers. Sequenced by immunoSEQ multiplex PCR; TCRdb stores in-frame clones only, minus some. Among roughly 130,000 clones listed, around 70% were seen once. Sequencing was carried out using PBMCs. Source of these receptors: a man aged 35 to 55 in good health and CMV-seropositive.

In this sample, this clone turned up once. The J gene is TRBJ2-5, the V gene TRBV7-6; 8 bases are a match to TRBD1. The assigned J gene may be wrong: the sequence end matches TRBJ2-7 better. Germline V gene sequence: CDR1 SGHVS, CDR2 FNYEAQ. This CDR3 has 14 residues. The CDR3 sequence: CASSSRTGLDEQYF. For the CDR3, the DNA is TGTGCCAGCAGCTCGAGGACAGGGTTAGACGAGCAGTACTTC.

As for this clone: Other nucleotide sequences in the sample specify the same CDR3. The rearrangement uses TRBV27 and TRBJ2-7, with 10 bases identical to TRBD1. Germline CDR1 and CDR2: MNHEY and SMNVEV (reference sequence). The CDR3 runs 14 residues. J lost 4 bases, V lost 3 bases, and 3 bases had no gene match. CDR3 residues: CASSFGTGAYEQYF. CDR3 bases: TGTGCCAGCAGTTTCGGGACAGGGGCGTACGAGCAGTACTTC.

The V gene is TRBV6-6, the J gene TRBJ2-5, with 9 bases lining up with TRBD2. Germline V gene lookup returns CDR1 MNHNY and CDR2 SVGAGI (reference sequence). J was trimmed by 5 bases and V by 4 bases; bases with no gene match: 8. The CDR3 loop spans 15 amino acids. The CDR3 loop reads CASSLAGAQAETQYF. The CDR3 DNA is TGTGCCAGCAGTTTAGCGGGAGCGCAAGCGGAGACCCAGTACTTC.

CDR3 in amino acids: CSVEDRGTSGDEQFF. CDR3 in DNA: TGCAGCGTTGAAGATCGCGGGACTAGTGGGGATGAGCAGTTCTTC. The rearrangement joins TRBV29-1 to TRBJ2-1, with TRBD2 matching 8 bases. From germline, CDR1 is SQVTM and CDR2 ANQGSEA. J was trimmed by 8 bases and V by 0 bases; bases with no gene match: 9. This CDR3 is built from 15 residues.

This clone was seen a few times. Here the CDR3 reads CASSLDYESSYEQYF. The CDR3 coding sequence is TGTGCCAGCAGCTTAGACTATGAGAGCTCCTACGAGCAGTACTTC. This chain links TRBV11-2 with TRBJ2-7; D is unresolved. Deletions cut 0 bases from V and 0 bases from J, with 9 bases between. CDR3 size: 15 residues. Germline loops: CDR1 SGHAT, CDR2 FQNNGV.

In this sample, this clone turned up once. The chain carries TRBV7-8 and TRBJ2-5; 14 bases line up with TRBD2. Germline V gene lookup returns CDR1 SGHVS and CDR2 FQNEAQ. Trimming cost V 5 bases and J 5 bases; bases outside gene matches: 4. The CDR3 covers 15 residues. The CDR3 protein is CASSPGLAGVETQYF. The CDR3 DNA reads TGTGCCAGCAGCCCGGGACTAGCGGGAGTCGAGACCCAGTACTTC.

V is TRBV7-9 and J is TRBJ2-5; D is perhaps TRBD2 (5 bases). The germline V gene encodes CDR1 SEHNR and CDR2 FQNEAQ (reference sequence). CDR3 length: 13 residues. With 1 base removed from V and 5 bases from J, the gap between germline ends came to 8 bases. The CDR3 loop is CASSLGWEETQYF. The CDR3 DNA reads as TGTGCCAGCAGCTTAGGGTGGGAGGAGACCCAGTACTTC.

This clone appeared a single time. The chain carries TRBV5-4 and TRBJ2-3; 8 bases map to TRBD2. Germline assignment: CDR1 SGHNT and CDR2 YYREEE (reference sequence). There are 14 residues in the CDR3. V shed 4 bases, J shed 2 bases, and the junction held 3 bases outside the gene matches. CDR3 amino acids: CASSLSGITDTQYF. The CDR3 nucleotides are TGTGCCAGCAGCCTTAGCGGGATCACAGATACGCAGTATTTT.

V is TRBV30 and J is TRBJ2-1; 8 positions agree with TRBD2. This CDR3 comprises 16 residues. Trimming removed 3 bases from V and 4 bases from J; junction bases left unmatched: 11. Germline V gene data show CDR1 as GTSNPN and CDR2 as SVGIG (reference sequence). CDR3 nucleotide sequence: TGTGCCTGGAGAAGCGGGAGCCTACACTATTACAATGAGCAGTTCTTC. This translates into CAWRSGSLHYYNEQFF.

As DNA, the CDR3 is TGTGCCAGCAGCTCCCCGGGACAGGGGACCTACGAGCAGTACTTC. Protein: CASSSPGQGTYEQYF. The V and J genes are TRBV7-2 and TRBJ2-7; TRBD1 aligns across 10 bases. Trimming removed 4 bases from V and 2 bases from J; junction bases left unmatched: 5. Germline values: CDR1 SGHTA, CDR2 FQGNSA. CDR3 size: 15 residues. The whole variable domain, remainder taken from reference TRBV7-2 and TRBJ2-7, is GAGVSQSPSNKVTEKGKDVELRCDPISGHTALYWYRQSLGQGLEFLIYFQGNSAPDKSGLPSDRFSAERTGGSVSTLTIQRTQQEDSAVYLCASSSPGQGTYEQYFGPGTRLTVT.

The CDR3 protein is CAWGDRGRRVYF. DNA for the CDR3: TGTGCCTGGGGGGACAGGGGGCGACGAGTTTACTTC. The V and J genes are TRBV30 and TRBJ2-5; 12 bases are a match to TRBD1. Germline CDR1 and CDR2: GTSNPN and SVGIG (reference sequence). The J segment lost 14 bases and the V segment lost 5 bases, leaving 9 bases of the junction unmatched. This CDR3 region has 12 residues.

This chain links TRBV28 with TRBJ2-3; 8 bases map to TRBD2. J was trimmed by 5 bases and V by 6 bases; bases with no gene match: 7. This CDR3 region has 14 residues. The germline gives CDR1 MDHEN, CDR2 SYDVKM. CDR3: CASRLGGRIDTQYF. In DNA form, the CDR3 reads TGTGCCAGCAGGCTGGGCGGGAGGATAGATACGCAGTATTTT. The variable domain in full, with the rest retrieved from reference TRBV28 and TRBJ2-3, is DVKVTQSSRYLVKRTGEKVFLECVQDMDHENMFWYRQDPGLGLRLIYFSYDVKMKEKGDIPEGYSVSREKKERFSLILESASTNQTSMYLCASRLGGRIDTQYFGPGTRLTVL.

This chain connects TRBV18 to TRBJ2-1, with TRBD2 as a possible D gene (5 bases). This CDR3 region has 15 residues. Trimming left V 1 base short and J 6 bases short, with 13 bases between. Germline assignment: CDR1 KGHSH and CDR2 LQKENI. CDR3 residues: CASSPLKGVGNEQFF. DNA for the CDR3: TGTGCCAGCTCACCACTTAAGGGAGTAGGCAATGAGCAGTTCTTC.

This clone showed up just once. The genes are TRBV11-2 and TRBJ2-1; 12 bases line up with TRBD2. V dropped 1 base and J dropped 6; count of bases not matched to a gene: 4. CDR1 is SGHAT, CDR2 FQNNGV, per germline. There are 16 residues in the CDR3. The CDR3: CASSLVLAGGANEQFF. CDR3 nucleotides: TGTGCCAGCAGCTTAGTTCTAGCGGGAGGGGCCAATGAGCAGTTCTTC.

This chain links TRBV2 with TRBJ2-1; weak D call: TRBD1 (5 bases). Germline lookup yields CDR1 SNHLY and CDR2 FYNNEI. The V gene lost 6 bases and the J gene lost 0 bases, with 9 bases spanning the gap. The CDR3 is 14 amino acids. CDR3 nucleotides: TGTGCCAGCAGCCGACAGAGCTCCTACAATGAGCAGTTCTTC. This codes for CASSRQSSYNEQFF. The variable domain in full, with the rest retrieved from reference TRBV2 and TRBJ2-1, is EPEVTQTPSHQVTQMGQEVILRCVPISNHLYFYWYRQILGQKVEFLVSFYNNEISEKSEIFDDQFSVERPDGSNFTLKIRSTKLEDSAMYFCASSRQSSYNEQFFGPGTRLTVL.

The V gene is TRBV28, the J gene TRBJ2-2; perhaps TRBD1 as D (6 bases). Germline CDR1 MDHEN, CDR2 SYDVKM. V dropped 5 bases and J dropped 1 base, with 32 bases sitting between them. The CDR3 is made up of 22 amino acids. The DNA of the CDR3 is TGTGCCAGCAGTCCGCGATTCACACAATTGATACAGGGCCAGTGGAACACCGGGGAGCTGTTTTTT. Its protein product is CASSPRFTQLIQGQWNTGELFF.

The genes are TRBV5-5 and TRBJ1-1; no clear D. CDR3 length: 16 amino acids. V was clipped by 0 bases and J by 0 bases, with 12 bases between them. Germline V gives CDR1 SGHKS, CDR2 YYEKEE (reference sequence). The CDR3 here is CASSLAQDKLNTEAFF. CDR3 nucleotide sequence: TGTGCCAGCAGCTTGGCGCAAGACAAATTGAACACTGAAGCTTTCTTT.

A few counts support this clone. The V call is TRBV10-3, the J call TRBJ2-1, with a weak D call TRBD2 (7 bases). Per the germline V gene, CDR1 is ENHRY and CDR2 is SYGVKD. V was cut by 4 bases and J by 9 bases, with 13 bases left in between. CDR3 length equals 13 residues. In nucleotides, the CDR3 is TGTGCCATCAGTGGTTCAGGGGAGGGTGAGCAGTTCTTC. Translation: CAISGSGEGEQFF.

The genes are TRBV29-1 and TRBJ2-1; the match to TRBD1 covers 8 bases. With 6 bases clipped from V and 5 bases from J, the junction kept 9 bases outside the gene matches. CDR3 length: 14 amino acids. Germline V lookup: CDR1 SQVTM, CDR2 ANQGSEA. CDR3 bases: TGCAGCGTGCGAGACAGGGGTTTTGACAATGAGCAGTTCTTC. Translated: CSVRDRGFDNEQFF.

The CDR3 sequence is CASSLRGAQGMGEAFF. CDR3 nucleotide sequence: TGTGCCAGCAGCCTCAGGGGAGCACAGGGGATGGGTGAAGCTTTCTTT. This rearrangement joins TRBV5-8 to TRBJ1-1, with TRBD1 identical over 7 bases. Germline-derived CDR1 and CDR2 are SGHTS and YDEGEE. J gave up 7 bases and V 4 bases, and 16 bases lay outside the gene matches. This CDR3 comprises 16 residues.

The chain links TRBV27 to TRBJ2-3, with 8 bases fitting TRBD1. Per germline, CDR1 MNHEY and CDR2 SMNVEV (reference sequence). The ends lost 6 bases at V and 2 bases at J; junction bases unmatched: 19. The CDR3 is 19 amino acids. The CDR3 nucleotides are TGTGCCAGCAGCCGCCTCCGGGACAGGACCTTAGGGGCCACAGATACGCAGTATTTT. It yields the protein CASSRLRDRTLGATDTQYF.

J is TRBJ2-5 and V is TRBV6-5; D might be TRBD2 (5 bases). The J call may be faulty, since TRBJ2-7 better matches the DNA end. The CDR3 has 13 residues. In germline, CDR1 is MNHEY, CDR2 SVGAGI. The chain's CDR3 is CASSPGVTYEQYF. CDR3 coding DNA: TGTGCCAGCAGCCCCGGGGTGACCTACGAGCAGTACTTC.

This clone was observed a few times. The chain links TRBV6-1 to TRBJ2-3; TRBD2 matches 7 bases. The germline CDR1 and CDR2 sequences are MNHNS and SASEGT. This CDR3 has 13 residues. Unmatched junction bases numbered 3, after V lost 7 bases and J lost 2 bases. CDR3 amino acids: CASMLADTDTQYF. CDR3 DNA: TGTGCCAGCATGCTAGCGGACACAGATACGCAGTATTTT.

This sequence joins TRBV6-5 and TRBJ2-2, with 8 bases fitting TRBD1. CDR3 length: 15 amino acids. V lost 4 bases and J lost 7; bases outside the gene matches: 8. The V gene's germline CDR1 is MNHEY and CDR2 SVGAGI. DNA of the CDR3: TGTGCCAGCAGTTTAATTCAGGGGGCGGGCGGGGAGCTGTTTTTT. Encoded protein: CASSLIQGAGGELFF.

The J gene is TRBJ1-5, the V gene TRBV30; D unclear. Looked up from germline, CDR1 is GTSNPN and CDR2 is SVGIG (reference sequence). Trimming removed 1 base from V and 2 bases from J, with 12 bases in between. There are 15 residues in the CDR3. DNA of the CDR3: TGTGCCTGGAGTGGAGGCGGGTGGGGCAATCAGCCCCAGCATTTT. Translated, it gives CAWSGGGWGNQPQHF.

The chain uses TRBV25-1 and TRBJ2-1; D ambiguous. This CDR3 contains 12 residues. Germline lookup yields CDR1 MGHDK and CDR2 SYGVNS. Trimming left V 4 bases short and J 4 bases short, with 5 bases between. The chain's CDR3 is CASSARYNEQFF. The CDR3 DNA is TGTGCCAGCAGTGCTCGGTACAATGAGCAGTTCTTC.

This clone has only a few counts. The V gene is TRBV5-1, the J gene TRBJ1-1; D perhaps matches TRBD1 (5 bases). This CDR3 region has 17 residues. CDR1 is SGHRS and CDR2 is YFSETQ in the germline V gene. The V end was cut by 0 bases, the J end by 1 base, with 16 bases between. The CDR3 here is CASSLEGWRGENTEAFF. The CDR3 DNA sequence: TGCGCCAGCAGCTTGGAGGGGTGGAGGGGAGAGAACACTGAAGCTTTCTTT.

The CDR3 DNA is TGCGCCAGCTCAGCTCAGGGTCCGGTCACCGGGGAGCTGTTTTTT. Its translation: CASSAQGPVTGELFF. The chain employs TRBV5-1 and TRBJ2-2; perhaps TRBD1 as D (5 bases). The V gene lost 7 bases and the J gene lost 4 bases, with 17 bases spanning the gap. Germline V gene sequence: CDR1 SGHRS, CDR2 YFSETQ. The CDR3 is made up of 15 amino acids.

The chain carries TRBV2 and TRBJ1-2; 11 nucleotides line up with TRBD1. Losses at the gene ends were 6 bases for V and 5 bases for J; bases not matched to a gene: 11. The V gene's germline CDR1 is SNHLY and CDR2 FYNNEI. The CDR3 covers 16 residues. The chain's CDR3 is CASSSPGTGGFYGYTF. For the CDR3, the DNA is TGTGCCAGCAGCTCCCCCGGGACAGGGGGTTTTTATGGCTACACCTTC.